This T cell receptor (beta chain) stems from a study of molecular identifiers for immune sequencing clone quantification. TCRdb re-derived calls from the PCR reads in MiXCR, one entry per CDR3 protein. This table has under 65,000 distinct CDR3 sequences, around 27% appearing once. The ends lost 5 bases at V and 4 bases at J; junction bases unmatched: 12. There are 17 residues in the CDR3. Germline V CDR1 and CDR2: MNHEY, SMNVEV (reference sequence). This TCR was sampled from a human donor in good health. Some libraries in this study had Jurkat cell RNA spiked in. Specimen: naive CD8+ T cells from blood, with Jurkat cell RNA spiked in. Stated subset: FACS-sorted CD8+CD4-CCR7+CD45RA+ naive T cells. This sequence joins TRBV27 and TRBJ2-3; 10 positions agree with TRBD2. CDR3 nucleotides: TGTGCCAGCAGTCCTTACCCCCCTAGCGGGAGTGCAGATACGCAGTATTTT. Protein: CASSPYPPSGSADTQYF.